These 22 T cell receptor beta chains share one sample of origin, sequenced in a study of blood T cell repertoires in COVID-19. Only in-frame clones appear in the TCRdb table, and some are missing; sequencing was by immunoSEQ multiplex PCR. The table records around 140,000 clones, approximately 90% of them present only once. Sequencing was performed on peripheral blood. All receptors come from a man in his fifties or sixties with active or convalescent COVID-19.

The V gene is TRBV5-1, the J gene TRBJ2-5; no definite D call. In germline, CDR1 is SGHRS, CDR2 YFSETQ. The ends were cut back, 0 bases at V and 4 bases at J, with 7 bases in the middle. This CDR3 contains 13 residues. The CDR3, as DNA: TGCGCCAGCAGCTTGGGTCAGCGAGAGACCCAGTACTTC. Protein sequence: CASSLGQRETQYF.

The CDR3 region is CASSILGQKEKLFF. The CDR3 coding sequence is TGTGCCAGTAGTATATTGGGACAGAAGGAAAAACTGTTTTTT. The chain combines TRBV19 with TRBJ1-4, with TRBD1 matching 7 bases. The germline V gene encodes CDR1 LNHDA and CDR2 SQIVND (reference sequence). The CDR3 runs 14 residues. Unmatched junction bases numbered 5, after V lost 2 bases and J lost 8 bases.

The chain is built from TRBV6-1 and TRBJ1-1, with D possibly being TRBD1 (6 bases). This CDR3 is 16 amino acids long. CDR1 MNHNS and CDR2 SASEGT come from the germline V gene. V lost 4 bases and J 4 bases, leaving 19 bases between the germline ends. CDR3 nucleotide sequence: TGTGCCAGCAGTGGATTTTTGGGGGAAGGGGGCACTGAAGCTTTCTTT. Translation: CASSGFLGEGGTEAFF.

This sequence joins TRBV4-1 and TRBJ1-5, with D unclear. The CDR3 covers 15 residues. Germline V gene lookup returns CDR1 MGHRA and CDR2 YSYEKL. V gave up 1 base and J gave up 2 bases, with 9 bases separating them. The CDR3 nucleotides read TGCGCCAGCAGCCAAGGGTGGGGAGGCAATCAGCCCCAGCATTTT. Its protein product is CASSQGWGGNQPQHF.

The chain recombines TRBV6-1 with TRBJ2-7, with a weak D call TRBD2 (6 bases). V lost 1 base, J lost 6 bases, and 10 bases lay in between. Germline CDR1 MNHNS, CDR2 SASEGT. The CDR3 extends over 13 amino acids. This CDR3 is CASSEGSSAEQYF. CDR3 nucleotides: TGTGCCAGCAGTGAAGGCTCTAGCGCCGAGCAGTACTTC.

CDR3 DNA sequence: TGTGCCAGCTCACCACCCTCTGGGCGGAGCGGTGGCTACACCTTC. Its translation is CASSPPSGRSGGYTF. V is TRBV18 and J is TRBJ1-2; D ambiguous. The CDR3 consists of 15 residues. The germline V gene has CDR1 KGHSH and CDR2 LQKENI. V lost 0 bases, J lost 7 bases, and 15 bases lay in between.

This chain links TRBV6-5 with TRBJ1-5, with D maybe TRBD1 (5 bases). Germline CDR1 is MNHEY and CDR2 is SVGAGI. This CDR3 contains 13 residues. Trimming removed 6 bases from V and 6 bases from J, with 12 bases in between. The CDR3 region has the DNA TGTGCCAGCAGGAGACAGCTCGGTCAGCCCCAGCATTTT. It is translated as CASRRQLGQPQHF.

The V call is TRBV4-1, the J call TRBJ1-2, with D tentatively TRBD1 (6 bases). In germline, CDR1 is MGHRA, CDR2 YSYEKL. The ends were cut back, 2 bases at V and 2 bases at J, with 12 bases in the middle. This CDR3 comprises 15 residues. This CDR3 is CASSQSLQGNYGYTF. Written as DNA, the CDR3 is TGCGCCAGCAGCCAAAGTCTCCAGGGGAACTATGGCTACACCTTC.

The V gene is TRBV6-1, the J gene TRBJ2-5; D is perhaps TRBD1 (6 bases). Trimming removed 1 base from V and 5 bases from J, with 8 bases in between. Per the germline V gene, CDR1 is MNHNS and CDR2 is SASEGT. This CDR3 comprises 13 residues. Written as DNA, the CDR3 is TGTGCCAGCAGTGAAGGGGACACGGAGACCCAGTACTTC. Translating gives CASSEGDTETQYF.

This chain links TRBV28 with TRBJ2-7; D remains ambiguous. Trimming stripped 6 bases from V and 1 base from J, with 10 bases between. CDR1 and CDR2 (germline): MDHEN, SYDVKM. This CDR3 has 13 residues. In DNA form, the CDR3 reads TGTGCCAGCAGCCTAGACCAATCCTACGAGCAGTACTTC. Protein: CASSLDQSYEQYF.

The sample holds a few counts of this clone. The chain recombines TRBV5-6 with TRBJ1-5, with a weak D call TRBD1 (6 bases). V was pared by 2 bases and J by 4 bases, with 22 bases between. CDR1 is SGHDT, CDR2 YYEEEE, per germline. The length of the CDR3 is 18 residues. The CDR3 region has the DNA TGTGCCAGCAGCTTCTCTTATCAGTCAGGACAGCTAAATCAGCCCCAGCATTTT. Translated: CASSFSYQSGQLNQPQHF. Combining the CDR3 with reference TRBV5-6 and TRBJ1-5 gives the whole variable domain DAGVTQSPTHLIKTRGQQVTLRCSPKSGHDTVSWYQQALGQGPQFIFQYYEEEERQRGNFPDRFSGHQFPNYSSELNVNALLLGDSALYLCASSFSYQSGQLNQPQHFGDGTRLSIL.

The chain joins TRBV2 to TRBJ2-2; tentatively, D is TRBD2 (7 bases). This CDR3 region has 15 residues. Germline CDR1 is SNHLY and CDR2 is FYNNEI. V was pared by 3 bases and J by 6 bases, with 14 bases between. The CDR3 DNA is TGTGCCAGCAGTGATTGGGGGGGCCGCGCCGGGGAGCTGTTTTTT. Amino acids: CASSDWGGRAGELFF.

V gene TRBV18 combines with J gene TRBJ2-3, with TRBD1 identical over 9 bases. This CDR3 spans 15 amino acids. V lost 4 bases to trimming and J lost 0 bases; unmatched junction nucleotides: 2. Germline V gives CDR1 KGHSH, CDR2 LQKENI. The CDR3 protein is CASSRDRVSTDTQYF. CDR3 DNA sequence: TGTGCCAGCTCACGGGACAGGGTCAGCACAGATACGCAGTATTTT. The full variable domain, its missing parts supplied by reference TRBV18 and TRBJ2-3, is NAGVMQNPRHLVRRRGQEARLRCSPMKGHSHVYWYRQLPEEGLKFMVYLQKENIIDESGMPKERFSAEFPKEGPSILRIQQVVRGDSAAYFCASSRDRVSTDTQYFGPGTRLTVL.

The CDR3 DNA reads as TGCGCCAGCAGTGAGCTAGCCTCCTACGAGCAGTACTTC. Translating gives CASSELASYEQYF. The V call is TRBV5-1, the J call TRBJ2-7, with D possibly being TRBD2 (5 bases). V gave up 5 bases and J gave up 0 bases, with 9 bases separating them. The CDR3 runs to 13 residues. The germline V gene has CDR1 SGHRS and CDR2 YFSETQ.

The chain carries TRBV19 and TRBJ1-1, with D uncertain. Trimming cost V 5 bases and J 12 bases, with 19 bases left between them. The CDR3 totals 13 residues. Germline CDR1 LNHDA, CDR2 SQIVND (reference sequence). CDR3 DNA: TGTGCCAGTAGTGAGGAGTCAGTTACAATGTCTTTCTTT. It codes for CASSEESVTMSFF.

This clone was detected many times. The V and J genes are TRBV19 and TRBJ1-5; 9 bases align to TRBD1. CDR1 is LNHDA and CDR2 is SQIVND in the germline V gene (reference sequence). There are 14 residues in the CDR3. V was clipped by 6 bases and J by 3 bases; unmatched bases: 3. The CDR3 sequence is CASSGTGFNQPQHF. CDR3 nucleotide sequence: TGTGCCAGTAGCGGGACAGGGTTCAATCAGCCCCAGCATTTT.

This chain uses TRBV19 with TRBJ1-5; 8 bases agree with TRBD1. CDR1 is LNHDA and CDR2 is SQIVND in the germline V gene (reference sequence). J gave up 2 bases and V 3 bases, and 3 bases lay outside the gene matches. The CDR3 loop spans 15 amino acids. The CDR3 region has the DNA TGTGCCAGTAGTATGGACAGGGAACGCAATCAGCCCCAGCATTTT. Translation gives CASSMDRERNQPQHF.

The genes are TRBV4-1 and TRBJ2-2; weak D call: TRBD2 (5 bases). There are 15 residues in the CDR3. V gave up 0 bases and J gave up 9 bases, with 14 bases separating them. CDR1 is MGHRA, CDR2 YSYEKL, per germline. CDR3 in DNA: TGCGCCAGCAGCCAAGATATGACTACGGACCGGGAGCTGTTTTTT. Residues: CASSQDMTTDRELFF.

The chain joins TRBV29-1 to TRBJ1-4; 7 positions match TRBD1. This CDR3 has 13 residues. CDR1 and CDR2 (germline): SQVTM, ANQGSEA. V lost 5 bases to trimming and J lost 5 bases; unmatched junction nucleotides: 5. The CDR3 is CSVTQGRNEKLFF. The CDR3 DNA follows: TGCAGCGTTACACAGGGGAGAAATGAAAAACTGTTTTTT.

The sample holds one count of this clone. The gene calls are TRBV7-9 and TRBJ2-1, with D perhaps matching TRBD2 (6 bases). The CDR3 loop spans 14 amino acids. Per the germline V gene, CDR1 is SEHNR and CDR2 is FQNEAQ (reference sequence). Between the trimmed V and J ends, which lost 5 bases and 9 bases, there was a span of 17 bases. The CDR3 DNA is TGTGCCAGCAGCCTTACCTTCGGGCGGGGTGAGCAGTTCTTC. As protein: CASSLTFGRGEQFF.

The J gene is TRBJ1-2, the V gene TRBV6-6, with a weak D call TRBD1 (6 bases). This CDR3 spans 18 amino acids. The V and J ends lost 5 bases and 2 bases respectively, with 24 bases between them. CDR1 is MNHNY, CDR2 SVGAGI, per germline (reference sequence). CDR3 in amino acids: CASSPENIGGAVNYGYTF. The CDR3 coding sequence is TGTGCCAGCAGTCCCGAAAATATAGGGGGGGCGGTCAACTATGGCTACACCTTC.

The rearrangement joins TRBV3-1 (or the pseudogene TRBV3-2) to TRBJ2-7, with 7 bases fitting TRBD2. With 8 bases clipped from V and 2 bases from J, the junction kept 27 bases outside the gene matches. The CDR3 totals 20 residues. The germline gives CDR1 LGHDT, CDR2 YNNKEL (reference sequence). CDR3 region: CASPSSDPGLIRRVPYEQYF. In nucleotides, the CDR3 is TGTGCCAGCCCCTCTTCCGATCCGGGACTAATTCGCAGAGTACCCTACGAGCAGTACTTC.